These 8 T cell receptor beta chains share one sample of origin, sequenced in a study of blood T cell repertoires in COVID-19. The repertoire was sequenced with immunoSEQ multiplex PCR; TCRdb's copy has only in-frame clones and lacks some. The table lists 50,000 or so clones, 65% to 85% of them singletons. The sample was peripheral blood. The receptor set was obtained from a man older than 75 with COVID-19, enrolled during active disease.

The CDR3 bases are TGTGCCAGCAGCCGTACAGCCCAGAGGGACAATGAGCAGTTCTTC. This translates into CASSRTAQRDNEQFF. The V gene is TRBV7-2, the J gene TRBJ2-1, with D perhaps matching TRBD2 (5 bases). Trimming stripped 5 bases from V and 5 bases from J, with 16 bases between. This CDR3 contains 15 residues. Germline CDR1 reads SGHTA; CDR2 reads FQGNSA.

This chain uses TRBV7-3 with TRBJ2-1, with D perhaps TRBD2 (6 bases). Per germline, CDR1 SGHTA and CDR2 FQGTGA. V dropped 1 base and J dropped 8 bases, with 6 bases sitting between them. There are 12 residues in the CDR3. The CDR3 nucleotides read TGTGCCAGCAGCTTAAGGGGGGATGAGCAGTTCTTC. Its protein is CASSLRGDEQFF. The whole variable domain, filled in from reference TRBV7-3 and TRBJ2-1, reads GAGVSQTPSNKVTEKGKYVELRCDPISGHTALYWYRQSLGQGPEFLIYFQGTGAADDSGLPNDRFFAVRPEGSVSTLKIQRTERGDSAVYLCASSLRGDEQFFGPGTRLTVL.

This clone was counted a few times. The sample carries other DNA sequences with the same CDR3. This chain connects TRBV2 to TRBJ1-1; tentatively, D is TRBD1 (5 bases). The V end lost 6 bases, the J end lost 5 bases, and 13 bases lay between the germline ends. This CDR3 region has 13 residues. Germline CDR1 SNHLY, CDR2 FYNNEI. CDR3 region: CASRGQGGTEAFF. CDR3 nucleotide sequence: TGTGCCAGCAGAGGGCAGGGTGGGACTGAAGCTTTCTTT.

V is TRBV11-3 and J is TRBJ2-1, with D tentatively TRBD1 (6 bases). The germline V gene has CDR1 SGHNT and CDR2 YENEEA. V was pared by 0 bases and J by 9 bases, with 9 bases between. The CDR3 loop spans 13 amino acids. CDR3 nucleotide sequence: TGTGCCAGCAGCTTAGACAGGGGTAGTGAGCAGTTCTTC. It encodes CASSLDRGSEQFF. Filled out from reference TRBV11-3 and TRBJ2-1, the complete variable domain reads EAGVVQSPRYKIIEKKQPVAFWCNPISGHNTLYWYLQNLGQGPELLIRYENEEAVDDSQLPKDRFSAERLKGVDSTLKIQPAELGDSAVYLCASSLDRGSEQFFGPGTRLTVL.

In nucleotides, the CDR3 is TGTGCCAGCAGCGCCGCAGGGATTAGCTATGGCTACACCTTC. Amino acids: CASSAAGISYGYTF. The rearrangement links TRBV9 to TRBJ1-2, with D tentatively TRBD1 (5 bases). This CDR3 spans 14 amino acids. Trimming cost V 3 bases and J 4 bases, with 13 bases left between them. The germline gives CDR1 SGDLS, CDR2 YYNGEE.

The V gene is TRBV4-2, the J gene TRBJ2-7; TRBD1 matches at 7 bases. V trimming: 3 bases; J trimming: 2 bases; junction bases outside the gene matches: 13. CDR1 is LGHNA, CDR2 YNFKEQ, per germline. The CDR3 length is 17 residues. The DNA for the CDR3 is TGTGCCAGCAGCCAGTGGGCTCCGGGACAGATCCCCTACGAGCAGTACTTC. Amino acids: CASSQWAPGQIPYEQYF.

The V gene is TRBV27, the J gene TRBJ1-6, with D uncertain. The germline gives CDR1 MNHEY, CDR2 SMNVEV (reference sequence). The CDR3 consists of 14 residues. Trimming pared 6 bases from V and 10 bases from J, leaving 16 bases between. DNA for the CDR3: TGTGCCAGCAGCTCATCCCCCCCGAGGTCACCCCTCCACTTT. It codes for CASSSSPPRSPLHF.

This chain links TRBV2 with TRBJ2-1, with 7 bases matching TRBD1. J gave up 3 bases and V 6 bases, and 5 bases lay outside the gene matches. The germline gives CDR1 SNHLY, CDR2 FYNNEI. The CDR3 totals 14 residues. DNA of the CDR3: TGTGCCAGCAGAACCGGGACAGTCTACAATGAGCAGTTCTTC. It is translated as CASRTGTVYNEQFF.